This note documents a single T cell receptor beta chain sequence. Its antigen remains unknown. Trimming cost V 0 bases and J 10 bases; bases outside gene matches: 12. Germline V lookup: CDR1 SQVTM, CDR2 ANQGSEA. The CDR3 length is 15 residues. PCR was performed a second time for about 6 to 12 cycles using a sample-barcoded 5' primer and a J-beta primer mix. Researchers report that a template-switch adaptor with 12 random nucleotides tagged each cDNA molecule. TCRdb redid the calling of the 5' RACE reads with MiXCR, one entry per CDR3 protein. Of approximately 400,000 distinct CDR3 sequences in the sample, roughly half were seen once. The data derive from a study of blood T cells in healthy people across ages. Per sample, no less than 5.5 micrograms of total RNA were extracted. Study-level findings and limits: Diversity was higher, and naive CD4+ cells more numerous, in long-lived donors than in aged donors.

V usage is TRBV29-1 and J usage is TRBJ2-1, with 7 nucleotides matching TRBD1. The sample was blood. The receptor comes from a man in his 60s in good health. CDR3 sequence: CSVEDPIRGSYEQFF. The CDR3, as DNA: TGCAGCGTTGAAGATCCTATCAGGGGGTCCTACGAGCAGTTCTTC.